Following are 3 T cell receptor beta chains from one sample sequenced in a study of T cells in Graves' hyperthyroidism and ophthalmopathy. The TCR beta CDR3 regions underwent amplification using RNA transcripts as the source. A first-round RT-PCR of the TCR CDR3 used the HTBI primer set. MiXCR, run by TCRdb on the multiplex PCR reads, gives a single entry per CDR3 protein. The top ten hold approximately 57% of the sample, which has around 290,000 distinct CDR3 sequences, more than 15% seen once. What was sequenced was blood. The source is a woman aged 60-70 years with Graves' ophthalmopathy.

This clonotype was seen more than once but under ten times. CDR3: CASSPSFGQIYEQYF. DNA for the CDR3: TGTGCCAGCAGTCCCTCTTTTGGACAGATCTACGAGCAGTACTTC. The V call is TRBV2, the J call TRBJ2-7, with D possibly matching TRBD1 (6 bases). The CDR3 loop spans 15 amino acids. V was shortened by 5 bases and J by 3 bases, with 17 bases between the two germline ends. In germline, CDR1 is SNHLY, CDR2 FYNNEI.

This clonotype was seen repeatedly, ten times or more. The chain is built from TRBV2 and TRBJ2-3; a weak D match, TRBD2 (5 bases). Per germline, CDR1 SNHLY and CDR2 FYNNEI. Trimming took 4 bases from V and 4 from J, leaving 6 bases between them. This CDR3 has 12 amino acids. The CDR3 reads CASSARADTQYF. The CDR3 nucleotides read TGTGCCAGCAGTGCGCGGGCAGATACGCAGTATTTT.

The rearrangement joins TRBV5-1 to TRBJ2-7; 14 nucleotides agree with TRBD2. The CDR3 totals 16 residues. J gave up 7 bases and V 4 bases, and 10 bases lay outside the gene matches. The germline V gene encodes CDR1 SGHRS and CDR2 YFSETQ. CDR3 residues: CASSPGGTSGRVEQYF. The CDR3, as DNA: TGCGCCAGCAGCCCCGGGGGGACTAGCGGGAGAGTAGAGCAGTACTTC. The full variable domain, completed using reference TRBV5-1 and TRBJ2-7, is KAGVTQTPRYLIKTRGQQVTLSCSPISGHRSVSWYQQTPGQGLQFLFEYFSETQRNKGNFPGRFSGRQFSNSRSEMNVSTLELGDSALYLCASSPGGTSGRVEQYFGPGTRLTVT.